Listed below are T cell receptor beta chains from one sample, sequenced in a study of cytomegalovirus exposure and HLA in healthy donors. Using immunoSEQ multiplex PCR, the repertoire was profiled, and TCRdb retains in-frame clones only, with some absent. The sample shows some 130,000 clones, 82% of them seen only once. Sequencing was performed on PBMCs. The receptors shown here come from a male donor in good health and CMV-seropositive. The CDR3 runs from the conserved cysteine through the conserved F or W. A D gene is named only where the DNA matches it firmly. Clone size appears in some rows only: once, few, many, or a class for an expanded clone.

v_call	d_call	clone_size	j_call	cdr3_aa	cdr3_nt
TRBV9	.	few	TRBJ2-1	CASSVGGGRDNEQFF	TGTGCCAGCAGCGTAGGAGGAGGGCGGGACAATGAGCAGTTCTTC
TRBV7-3	TRBD1	.	TRBJ2-3	CASSLYGTALKDTQYF	TGTGCCAGCAGCTTATACGGGACAGCTCTCAAAGATACGCAGTATTTT
TRBV6-1	TRBD1	.	TRBJ2-7	CASYRDRASYEQYF	TGTGCCAGCTACCGGGACAGGGCCTCCTACGAGCAGTACTTC
TRBV29-1	.	.	TRBJ2-4	CSVESLAKNSQYF	TGCAGCGTTGAGAGCCTAGCCAAAAACAGTCAGTACTTC
TRBV28	TRBD1	.	TRBJ2-1	CASSLTPLGQGASGRGGRNEQFF	TGTGCCAGCAGTTTAACCCCACTCGGACAGGGGGCGTCAGGGCGGGGGGGTCGGAATGAGCAGTTCTTC
TRBV28	.	once	TRBJ2-1	CASSSHLRGEGLYNEQFF	TGTGCCAGCAGTTCCCACCTTCGGGGTGAAGGGCTCTACAATGAGCAGTTCTTC
TRBV7-7	TRBD2	.	TRBJ2-2	CASSLLAGVFGELFF	TGTGCTAGCAGCTTGCTAGCGGGAGTATTCGGGGAGCTGTTTTTT
TRBV5-8	.	once	TRBJ1-5	CASSWGRGGNQPQHF	TGTGCCAGCAGCTGGGGAAGGGGTGGCAATCAGCCCCAGCATTTT
TRBV4-2	.	.	TRBJ2-3	CASSRIGGDFYIDTQYF	TGTGCCAGCAGCCGAATAGGTGGAGACTTCTATATAGATACGCAGTATTTT
TRBV19	TRBD1	.	TRBJ2-6	CASRDRGANVLTF	TGTGCCAGTAGGGACAGGGGGGCCAACGTCCTGACTTTC
TRBV27	.	once	TRBJ2-1	CASRDRKISSKSSYNEQFF	TGTGCCAGCAGAGACAGAAAAATAAGCAGCAAGAGCTCCTACAATGAGCAGTTCTTC
TRBV11-3	.	.	TRBJ2-5	CASSSSTGTETQYF	TGTGCCAGCAGTTCGTCTACAGGGACAGAGACCCAGTACTTC
TRBV9	.	few	TRBJ2-2	CASSVGAPTGELFF	TGTGCCAGCAGCGTAGGCGCTCCGACCGGGGAGCTGTTTTTT
TRBV7-3	.	few	TRBJ2-5	CASSLPPGETQYF	TGTGCCAGCAGCTTACCTCCGGGGGAGACCCAGTACTTC
TRBV6-5	TRBD2	.	TRBJ2-3	CASSGGGIGTDTQYF	TGTGCCAGCAGTGGGGGGGGGATAGGAACAGATACGCAGTATTTT
TRBV5-1	TRBD2	.	TRBJ2-5	CASSFSGSQETQYF	TGCGCCAGCAGCTTTAGCGGGAGCCAAGAGACCCAGTACTTC
TRBV2	.	.	TRBJ1-5	CASRRFSNQPQHF	TGTGCCAGCAGGAGATTCAGCAATCAGCCCCAGCATTTT
TRBV14	TRBD2	.	TRBJ2-5	CASSARGAGGQETQYF	TGTGCCAGCAGCGCTCGTGGTGCGGGGGGTCAAGAGACCCAGTACTTC
TRBV9	.	.	TRBJ1-4	CASSERTNEKLFF	TGTGCCAGCAGCGAGAGGACAAACGAAAAACTGTTTTTT
TRBV27	TRBD1	.	TRBJ1-1	CASSFQGGTEAFF	TGTGCCAGCAGTTTCCAGGGGGGCACTGAAGCTTTCTTT
TRBV19	.	.	TRBJ2-7	CASSAGLLYEQYF	TGTGCCAGTAGTGCGGGACTCCTATACGAGCAGTACTTC
TRBV7-8	TRBD2	.	TRBJ2-1	CASSPTLGASGKRGEQFF	TGTGCCAGCAGCCCCACCTTAGGGGCTAGCGGGAAACGGGGTGAGCAGTTCTTC
TRBV5-1	TRBD2	.	TRBJ2-7	CASSLDGSGGSYEQYF	TGCGCCAGCAGCTTGGATGGGAGCGGGGGCTCCTACGAGCAGTACTTC
TRBV5-1	TRBD2	.	TRBJ2-1	CASSLGLAGGPGDEQFF	TGCGCCAGCAGCTTGGGGCTAGCGGGAGGGCCGGGGGATGAGCAGTTCTTC
TRBV27	.	.	TRBJ2-7	CASSLGRAGYEQYF	TGTGCCAGCAGTTTGGGCAGGGCGGGGTACGAGCAGTACTTC
TRBV10-3	TRBD2	.	TRBJ2-7	CAISEGMAGVSSYEQYF	TGTGCCATCAGTGAAGGGATGGCGGGAGTGAGCTCCTACGAGCAGTACTTC
TRBV9	TRBD1	few	TRBJ1-2	CASSEGTGTGGIGHYGYTF	TGTGCCAGCAGCGAGGGGACCGGGACAGGGGGGATTGGGCACTATGGCTACACCTTC
TRBV9	.	.	TRBJ2-1	CASSVEGGNEQFF	TGTGCCAGCAGCGTAGAAGGAGGCAATGAGCAGTTCTTC
TRBV5-1	TRBD2	.	TRBJ2-3	CASSLGNTLAGATDTQYF	TGCGCCAGCAGCTTGGGTAACACCCTAGCGGGGGCCACAGATACGCAGTATTTT
TRBV9	.	once	TRBJ2-1	CASSVEGEPPNEQFF	TGTGCCAGCAGCGTAGAGGGAGAACCCCCCAATGAGCAGTTCTTC
TRBV19	TRBD1	.	TRBJ1-5	CASSPNQGQGVRPQHF	TGTGCCAGTAGCCCAAATCAGGGACAGGGAGTTCGGCCCCAGCATTTT
TRBV9	TRBD2	.	TRBJ2-1	CASSVTTSGSNEQFF	TGTGCCAGCAGCGTAACGACTAGCGGGAGCAATGAGCAGTTCTTC
TRBV19	TRBD1	once	TRBJ2-2	CASTPADRGDTGELFF	TGTGCCAGTACCCCAGCGGACAGGGGGGACACCGGGGAGCTGTTTTTT
TRBV19	TRBD2	few	TRBJ2-3	CASSRGLAGELTDTQYF	TGTGCCAGTAGTAGGGGACTAGCGGGAGAGTTAACAGATACGCAGTATTTT